The 22 T cell receptor beta chains below come from one sample, sequenced in a study of radiotherapy plus CTLA-4 blockade in lung cancer. Method: immunoSEQ multiplex PCR; TCRdb's copy keeps in-frame clones and lacks some. The sample comprises some 64,000 clones, around 69% of which are singletons, and 16% rests with the top ten. Source: peripheral blood, taken from a patient treated with radiotherapy plus ipilimumab. The receptors come from a human donor with non-small cell lung cancer whose response to radiotherapy plus ipilimumab could not be evaluated. Some clones in this sample may be carry-over from other donors' samples.

The rearrangement links TRBV7-9 to TRBJ2-7; no firm D call. The CDR3 runs 14 residues. Germline loops: CDR1 SEHNR, CDR2 FQNEAQ (reference sequence). Trimming cost V 3 bases and J 0 bases, with 9 bases left between them. For the CDR3, the DNA is TGTGCCAGCAGCTTTTCGTTGAGCTCCTACGAGCAGTACTTC. Its protein product is CASSFSLSSYEQYF. The full variable domain, completed using reference TRBV7-9 and TRBJ2-7, is DTGVSQNPRHKITKRGQNVTFRCDPISEHNRLYWYRQTLGQGPEFLTYFQNEAQLEKSRLLSDRFSAERPKGSFSTLEIQRTEQGDSAMYLCASSFSLSSYEQYFGPGTRLTVT.

Note on this clone: An end of the junction does not agree with germline; a read error may underlie this. The chain has TRBV19 and TRBJ2-2; D is undetermined. Germline V lookup: CDR1 LNHDA, CDR2 SQIVND (reference sequence). The CDR3 contains 11 residues. In DNA, the CDR3 is TGTGCCAGTAGTAACAGCGGGGAGCTGTTTTTT. Translating it yields CASSNSGELFF.

The chain carries TRBV5-6 and TRBJ1-2, with D hard to call. V gave up 0 bases and J gave up 4 bases, with 10 bases separating them. The CDR3 sequence is 14 residues long. The V gene's germline CDR1 is SGHDT and CDR2 YYEEEE. CDR3: CASSLDREVYGYTF. DNA of the CDR3: TGTGCCAGCAGCTTGGACCGCGAGGTCTATGGCTACACCTTC.

The chain employs TRBV27 and TRBJ1-6; unclear D gene. Germline CDR1 and CDR2: MNHEY and SMNVEV (reference sequence). Trimming pared 2 bases from V and 10 bases from J, leaving 18 bases between. The CDR3 totals 16 residues. This CDR3 reads CASSLRLAKIDSPLHF. CDR3 DNA: TGTGCCAGCAGTTTACGCCTAGCGAAGATTGACTCACCCCTCCACTTT.

This clone occurred once. DNA for the CDR3: TGTGCCAGCAGTGATCTAGCAGAGATCAATGAGCAGTTCTTC. Protein: CASSDLAEINEQFF. The chain has TRBV2 and TRBJ2-1; TRBD2 might be the D (5 bases). There are 14 residues in the CDR3. Trimming took 3 bases from V and 6 from J, leaving 12 bases between them. Germline CDR1 and CDR2: SNHLY and FYNNEI.

The V call is TRBV6-5, the J call TRBJ1-2; 7 positions match TRBD1. Germline CDR1 and CDR2: MNHEY and SVGAGI. V was pared by 0 bases and J by 4 bases, with 2 bases of the junction left unmatched. The CDR3 spans 14 residues. CDR3 nucleotide sequence: TGTGCCAGCAGTTACTCTTCAGGGGGCTATGGCTACACCTTC. This sequence encodes CASSYSSGGYGYTF.

This clone showed up just a few times. This rearrangement joins TRBV6-6 to TRBJ1-2, with 9 bases aligning to TRBD1. There are 14 residues in the CDR3. V shed 2 bases and J 8 bases; nucleotides not matched to a gene: 6. Looked up from germline, CDR1 is MNHNY and CDR2 is SVGAGI (reference sequence). The CDR3 region has the DNA TGTGCCAGCAGTTACCCCACAGGGGGCGAGGGCTACACCTTC. Residues: CASSYPTGGEGYTF.

This clone is a singleton in its sample. The chain links TRBV7-2 to TRBJ1-1; 11 bases are shared with TRBD1. The CDR3 spans 14 residues. Germline values: CDR1 SGHTA, CDR2 FQGNSA. V lost 1 base, J lost 5 bases, and 0 bases stayed unmatched. The CDR3 DNA follows: TGTGCCAGCAGCTTAGGGGACAGGGGGACTGAAGCTTTCTTT. Protein product: CASSLGDRGTEAFF.

This clone was found once. The chain joins TRBV27 to TRBJ1-1; 8 bases agree with TRBD1. The CDR3 contains 16 residues. CDR1 MNHEY and CDR2 SMNVEV come from the germline V gene (reference sequence). Trimming took 3 bases from V and 0 from J; bases not matched to a gene: 6. The CDR3 protein is CASSFKGQAMNTEAFF. The CDR3, as DNA: TGTGCCAGCAGTTTCAAGGGACAGGCAATGAACACTGAAGCTTTCTTT.

The J gene is TRBJ2-6, the V gene TRBV1; TRBD2, as called in the table, went unchecked against the DNA. TRBV1 is a listed pseudogene. CDR3 length: 16 residues. CDR3 nucleotide sequence: TGCACCAGCAAGGGTGGGGAGGGGTCTGGGGCCAACGTCCTGACTTTC. Amino acids: CTSKGGEGSGANVLTF.

This clone came up a few times. This sequence joins TRBV7-2 and TRBJ2-5; 7 bases map to TRBD1. This CDR3 has 15 amino acids. Unmatched junction bases numbered 8, after V lost 2 bases and J lost 5 bases. Germline CDR1 and CDR2: SGHTA and FQGNSA. The CDR3 DNA is TGTGCCAGCAGCTTACAGGGGACAGTTGGGGAGACCCAGTACTTC. It yields the protein CASSLQGTVGETQYF.

The V call is TRBV7-2, the J call TRBJ1-1; 8 bases are a match to TRBD1. The CDR3 is 14 residues long. V lost 3 bases and J lost 6; bases outside the gene matches: 6. The germline CDR1 and CDR2 sequences are SGHTA and FQGNSA. The CDR3 sequence: CASSFRDRRAEAFF. The DNA of the CDR3 is TGTGCCAGCAGCTTCCGGGACAGGAGAGCTGAAGCTTTCTTT.

CDR3 sequence (DNA): TGCGCCAGCAGATCCTCGGCTAGCGGGGACGGGACCCAGTACTTC. This gives the protein CASRSSASGDGTQYF. This rearrangement joins TRBV5-1 to TRBJ2-5; 9 bases fit TRBD2. Germline V gene data show CDR1 as SGHRS and CDR2 as YFSETQ. CDR3 length equals 15 residues. Germline trimming cut 5 bases from V and 7 bases from J; bases unmatched to any gene: 12. The full variable domain, its missing parts supplied by reference TRBV5-1 and TRBJ2-5, is KAGVTQTPRYLIKTRGQQVTLSCSPISGHRSVSWYQQTPGQGLQFLFEYFSETQRNKGNFPGRFSGRQFSNSRSEMNVSTLELGDSALYLCASRSSASGDGTQYFGPGTRLLVL.

The V and J genes are TRBV5-6 and TRBJ2-7; 8 bases line up with TRBD2. V lost 4 bases to trimming and J lost 3 bases; unmatched junction nucleotides: 9. Germline V lookup: CDR1 SGHDT, CDR2 YYEEEE. The CDR3 runs to 15 residues. CDR3 sequence: CASSRRGGPNYEQYF. The CDR3 DNA is TGTGCCAGCAGCCGTCGCGGGGGGCCCAACTACGAGCAGTACTTC.

This chain connects TRBV6-1 to TRBJ1-6, with a tentative D call TRBD1 (6 bases). This CDR3 has 14 amino acids. CDR1 is MNHNS, CDR2 SASEGT, per germline. V dropped 2 bases and J dropped 11 bases, with 13 bases sitting between them. The CDR3 reads CASSERTGRTPLHF. CDR3 nucleotides: TGTGCCAGCAGTGAAAGAACAGGGCGAACACCCCTCCACTTT.

The chain joins TRBV9 to TRBJ2-7; 10 nucleotides match TRBD2. Germline CDR1 reads SGDLS; CDR2 reads YYNGEE. Losses at the gene ends were 3 bases for V and 1 base for J; bases not matched to a gene: 4. The CDR3 length is 15 residues. The CDR3 nucleotides are TGTGCCAGCAGCGGCTTAGCGGGGGGATCCTACGAGCAGTACTTC. Its protein is CASSGLAGGSYEQYF.

The rearrangement links TRBV6-5 to TRBJ1-5; 9 nucleotides align to TRBD1. The germline gives CDR1 MNHEY, CDR2 SVGAGI. The trim removed 5 bases at V and 6 bases at J, leaving 5 bases unmatched. This CDR3 region has 14 residues. The CDR3 sequence: CASSPDRGGQPQHF. The CDR3 region has the DNA TGTGCCAGCAGTCCGGACAGGGGTGGTCAGCCCCAGCATTTT.

At least ten counts were recorded for this clone. The chain employs TRBV5-6 and TRBJ2-7; the D gene is possibly TRBD1 (6 bases). The CDR3 is 14 residues long. Germline CDR1 is SGHDT and CDR2 is YYEEEE. V gave up 4 bases and J gave up 2 bases, with 13 bases separating them. The CDR3 here is CASSPSTGTYEQYF. The DNA for the CDR3 is TGTGCCAGCAGCCCCTCGACAGGAACCTACGAGCAGTACTTC.

The genes are TRBV14 and TRBJ2-7; D not certain. Trimming cost V 2 bases and J 2 bases, with 7 bases left between them. CDR3 length equals 13 residues. Per germline, CDR1 SGHDN and CDR2 FVKESK. As DNA, the CDR3 is TGTGCCAGCAGCCAAAGCACCCCCTACGAGCAGTACTTC. It yields the protein CASSQSTPYEQYF.

CDR3 sequence: CASSVAGSLMDEQFF. The CDR3, as DNA: TGTGCCAGCAGCGTAGCAGGTTCCCTGATGGATGAGCAGTTCTTC. The rearrangement joins TRBV9 to TRBJ2-1; D unresolved. The germline gives CDR1 SGDLS, CDR2 YYNGEE. Trimming took off 0 bases at V and 8 bases at J, with 15 bases between the two ends. The CDR3 runs to 15 residues. Supplemented by reference TRBV9 and TRBJ2-1, the full variable domain reads DSGVTQTPKHLITATGQRVTLRCSPRSGDLSVYWYQQSLDQGLQFLIQYYNGEERAKGNILERFSAQQFPDLHSELNLSSLELGDSALYFCASSVAGSLMDEQFFGPGTRLTVL.

This clone has just a few counts. The rearrangement links TRBV28 to TRBJ2-1, with 8 bases fitting TRBD2. Germline trimming cut 6 bases from V and 3 bases from J; bases unmatched to any gene: 10. The CDR3 runs to 16 residues. Germline V gene sequence: CDR1 MDHEN, CDR2 SYDVKM. The CDR3, as DNA: TGTGCCAGCAGCTCTACCGGGACTAGAGGCTACAATGAGCAGTTCTTC. This sequence encodes CASSSTGTRGYNEQFF.

The J gene is TRBJ2-1, the V gene TRBV5-1, with D possibly TRBD1 on 6 matching bases. V lost 1 base, J lost 5 bases, and 13 bases lay in between. This CDR3 is 15 amino acids long. Germline V gene lookup returns CDR1 SGHRS and CDR2 YFSETQ. The CDR3 DNA reads as TGCGCCAGCAGCTTGTCAGGGGTAATGGACAATGAGCAGTTCTTC. It yields the protein CASSLSGVMDNEQFF.